The 22 T cell receptor beta chains below all came from one sample that was sequenced in a study of cytomegalovirus exposure and HLA in healthy donors (dated by TCRdb to between 2016 and 2019). Receptors were amplified or captured by the immunoSEQ multiplex PCR assay. The multiplex PCR relied on a mix of 60 forward primers for TCR Vbeta segments and 13 reverse primers for TCR Jbeta segments. TCRdb took over this immuneACCESS table, retaining in-frame rearrangements with V and J assigned. Such tables are incomplete; in checked studies, under half of the missing clones stem from an unresolved V gene, and the remainder is unexplained. The sample table contains around 150,000 clones; only one count was recorded for about 80% of them. The leading ten clones occupy less than 5% of the sample. The sample consisted of PBMCs. The source is a man under 40 in good health.

The chain recombines TRBV4-1 with TRBJ2-1; tentative D call: TRBD2 (5 bases). CDR1 and CDR2 (germline): MGHRA, YSYEKL. Deletions cut 1 base from V and 7 bases from J, with 14 bases between. CDR3 length equals 15 residues. Here the CDR3 reads CASSQGSTTGNEQFF. CDR3 bases: TGCGCCAGCAGCCAAGGGTCGACCACGGGGAATGAGCAGTTCTTC.

The genes are TRBV11-2 and TRBJ1-2; 8 nucleotides line up with TRBD1. V shed 4 bases, J shed 3 bases, and the junction held 1 base outside the gene matches. Germline CDR1 and CDR2: SGHAT and FQNNGV. This CDR3 contains 13 residues. The CDR3 DNA reads as TGTGCCAGCAGCTCGACAGGGGACTATGGCTACACCTTC. This codes for CASSSTGDYGYTF. The full variable domain, in which reference TRBV11-2 and TRBJ1-2 provide the parts outside the CDR3, is EAGVAQSPRYKIIEKRQSVAFWCNPISGHATLYWYQQILGQGPKLLIQFQNNGVVDDSQLPKDRFSAERLKGVDSTLKIQPAKLEDSAVYLCASSSTGDYGYTFGSGTRLTVV.

The CDR3 coding sequence is TGTGCCAGCAGCTTAGTAGCCCGGGTCCCGGGGGAGCTGTTTTTT. Residues: CASSLVARVPGELFF. The V and J genes are TRBV7-2 and TRBJ2-2; D unclear. The CDR3 extends over 15 amino acids. Per germline, CDR1 SGHTA and CDR2 FQGNSA. Trimming pared 1 base from V and 8 bases from J, leaving 14 bases between.

The chain combines TRBV9 with TRBJ1-1; D uncertain. CDR1 is SGDLS and CDR2 is YYNGEE in the germline V gene. V was cut by 3 bases and J by 3 bases, with 9 bases left in between. The CDR3 is 13 residues long. For the CDR3, the DNA is TGTGCCAGCAGCGCCGAGGAGTACACTGAAGCTTTCTTT. Translation: CASSAEEYTEAFF. Looking up the rest from reference TRBV9 and TRBJ1-1 gives the full variable domain: DSGVTQTPKHLITATGQRVTLRCSPRSGDLSVYWYQQSLDQGLQFLIQYYNGEERAKGNILERFSAQQFPDLHSELNLSSLELGDSALYFCASSAEEYTEAFFGQGTRLTVV.

This clone showed up just a few times. Germline is not matched at one junction end, which may reflect a read error. The V gene is TRBV28, the J gene TRBJ2-7; D is uncertain. Germline CDR1 reads MDHEN; CDR2 reads SYDVKM. The CDR3 is 10 amino acids. CDR3 DNA: TGTGCCAGCAGCCAGATTCACTTGACTTTC. Its protein is CASSQIHLTF.

The V call is TRBV5-1, the J call TRBJ1-1, with 9 bases that match TRBD1. The CDR3 totals 18 residues. Germline CDR1 SGHRS, CDR2 YFSETQ. The V and J ends lost 4 bases and 2 bases, in that order; junction bases with no gene match: 15. The CDR3, as DNA: TGCGCCAGCAGCCCCGAGCCCCCCGGGACAGGGTATAACACTGAAGCTTTCTTT. As protein: CASSPEPPGTGYNTEAFF.

A few counts support this clone. CDR3 nucleotides: TGTGCCAGCAGTGACAGGGGTGGAACAGAGCAGTACTTC. Residues: CASSDRGGTEQYF. The gene calls are TRBV6-1 and TRBJ2-7; D is possibly TRBD1 (6 bases). Trimming took 3 bases from V and 7 from J, leaving 13 bases between them. The CDR3 runs 13 residues. Germline V gene sequence: CDR1 MNHNS, CDR2 SASEGT.

The gene calls are TRBV11-2 and TRBJ2-3; D possibly corresponds to TRBD2 (6 bases). The germline V gene has CDR1 SGHAT and CDR2 FQNNGV. CDR3 length equals 14 residues. Between the trimmed V and J ends, which lost 6 bases and 1 base, there was a span of 11 bases. CDR3 DNA: TGTGCCAGCAGGGCCGGGACTGGCACAGATACGCAGTATTTT. It codes for CASRAGTGTDTQYF.

V gene TRBV4-3 combines with J gene TRBJ1-4, with a possible D match to TRBD1 (5 bases). CDR1 and CDR2 (germline): LGHNA, YSLEER. V was shortened by 1 base and J by 2 bases, with 8 bases between the two germline ends. The CDR3 runs 15 residues. CDR3 loop: CASSQGRGTNEKLFF. CDR3 DNA sequence: TGCGCCAGCAGCCAAGGCCGGGGGACTAATGAAAAACTGTTTTTT.

A single count supports this clone. The chain is built from TRBV30 and TRBJ1-6; no firm D call. Trimming removed 5 bases from V and 4 bases from J, with 12 bases in between. This CDR3 spans 14 amino acids. CDR1 is GTSNPN and CDR2 is SVGIG in the germline V gene (reference sequence). The CDR3 DNA reads as TGTGCCTGGGCGCGCTCAAATTATAATTCACCCCTCCACTTT. Protein sequence: CAWARSNYNSPLHF.

The V call is TRBV19, the J call TRBJ2-6; no definite D call. This CDR3 spans 17 amino acids. V was shortened by 6 bases and J by 0 bases, with 15 bases between the two germline ends. Germline loops: CDR1 LNHDA, CDR2 SQIVND (reference sequence). The CDR3 protein is CASRVVAASSGANVLTF. CDR3 bases: TGTGCCAGTAGAGTAGTGGCAGCGAGCTCTGGGGCCAACGTCCTGACTTTC.

This chain joins TRBV9 and TRBJ2-1; 12 nucleotides match TRBD2. In germline, CDR1 is SGDLS, CDR2 YYNGEE. The CDR3 loop spans 16 amino acids. The V and J ends lost 0 bases and 4 bases, in that order; junction bases with no gene match: 2. The CDR3 bases are TGTGCCAGCAGCGTAGGCCTAGCGGGAGGGTACAATGAGCAGTTCTTC. It codes for CASSVGLAGGYNEQFF.

The rearrangement links TRBV27 to TRBJ1-1; D might be TRBD1 (5 bases). Between the trimmed V and J ends, which lost 10 bases and 11 bases, there was a span of 26 bases. The CDR3 runs to 14 residues. Germline CDR1 MNHEY, CDR2 SMNVEV (reference sequence). The CDR3 sequence is CATHGGPGFGVAFF. As DNA, the CDR3 is TGTGCCACCCACGGGGGTCCAGGGTTCGGGGTCGCTTTCTTT.

This chain joins TRBV4-1 and TRBJ1-6; no clear D. Germline CDR1 reads MGHRA; CDR2 reads YSYEKL. This CDR3 is 13 amino acids long. Trimming took off 2 bases at V and 12 bases at J, with 11 bases between the two ends. The CDR3 spells CASSQSFGRPLHF. In DNA form, the CDR3 reads TGCGCCAGCAGCCAATCATTCGGGAGACCCCTCCACTTT.

The chain joins TRBV4-2 to TRBJ2-2, with 7 bases fitting TRBD2. This CDR3 has 17 amino acids. Looked up from germline, CDR1 is LGHNA and CDR2 is YNFKEQ. V shed 5 bases and J 6 bases; nucleotides not matched to a gene: 15. CDR3 in amino acids: CASSAGAWGGIAGELFF. The CDR3 DNA reads as TGTGCCAGCAGCGCCGGGGCCTGGGGGGGGATTGCCGGGGAGCTGTTTTTT.

This clone has more than one count but fewer than ten. The chain combines TRBV6-5 with TRBJ2-5; D perhaps matches TRBD2 (5 bases). Per the germline V gene, CDR1 is MNHEY and CDR2 is SVGAGI. This CDR3 region has 15 residues. V lost 4 bases, J lost 4 bases, and 16 bases lay in between. The CDR3 reads CASSWTVRVGETQYF. DNA of the CDR3: TGTGCCAGCAGTTGGACTGTTCGGGTTGGAGAGACCCAGTACTTC.

This clone was seen only once. Within the sample, other DNA sequences also encode this same CDR3. This rearrangement joins TRBV6-1 to TRBJ2-1, with D possibly TRBD2 on 6 matching bases. CDR1 MNHNS and CDR2 SASEGT come from the germline V gene. The CDR3 covers 13 residues. V was pared by 6 bases and J by 6 bases, with 12 bases between. The CDR3 spells CASRGTGGNEQFF. CDR3 in DNA: TGTGCCAGCAGGGGAACCGGGGGCAATGAGCAGTTCTTC.

The chain uses TRBV9 and TRBJ2-5, with D hard to call. V was trimmed by 3 bases and J by 3 bases, leaving 9 bases between them. CDR3 length: 13 residues. Germline loops: CDR1 SGDLS, CDR2 YYNGEE. CDR3 sequence reads: CASSAPREETQYF. The CDR3 coding sequence is TGTGCCAGCAGCGCCCCCCGGGAAGAGACCCAGTACTTC.

V gene TRBV28 combines with J gene TRBJ2-7, with D perhaps TRBD2 (6 bases). Trimming left V 3 bases short and J 0 bases short, with 21 bases between. Germline V gives CDR1 MDHEN, CDR2 SYDVKM. The CDR3 totals 18 residues. DNA for the CDR3: TGTGCCAGCAGTTTCGGTCTAGTGGGACTGGGGGGCTCCTACGAGCAGTACTTC. Residues: CASSFGLVGLGGSYEQYF.

V is TRBV6-5 and J is TRBJ2-3; 8 positions agree with TRBD2. CDR1 and CDR2 from the germline V gene are MNHEY and SVGAGI. V gave up 8 bases and J gave up 2 bases; unmatched junction bases: 6. The length of the CDR3 is 14 residues. The CDR3 loop reads CASGSGGNTDTQYF. The CDR3 DNA reads as TGTGCCAGCGGAAGCGGGGGAAACACAGATACGCAGTATTTT.

The rearrangement links TRBV30 to TRBJ2-7; TRBD2 is a possible D gene (6 bases). There are 16 residues in the CDR3. Germline V gene data show CDR1 as GTSNPN and CDR2 as SVGIG (reference sequence). Deletions cut 3 bases from V and 0 bases from J, with 18 bases between. CDR3 nucleotide sequence: TGTGCCTGGAGCAAAGTAGGGGACTGGAGCTCCTACGAGCAGTACTTC. Its protein is CAWSKVGDWSSYEQYF.

This clone occurred once. This chain joins TRBV11-1 and TRBJ2-1; TRBD2 matches 7 bases. CDR1 is SGHAT and CDR2 is FQDESV in the germline V gene (reference sequence). The CDR3 runs to 14 residues. The junction had 9 bases not matched to a gene; V was cut back by 5 bases and J by 8 bases. CDR3 nucleotide sequence: TGTGCCAGCAGCACCAGCGGGAAGAGCGATGAGCAGTTCTTC. Translated: CASSTSGKSDEQFF.